This T cell receptor (beta chain) was sequenced in a study of blood T cells in healthy people across ages. Trimming left V 4 bases short and J 3 bases short, with 16 bases between. In germline, CDR1 is MDHEN, CDR2 SYDVKM. The CDR3 is 16 amino acids. Study-wide points: Investigators viewed diversity estimates from one million T cells as underestimates, the study reported.

Only a few counts were recorded for this clonotype. Its antigen is still unknown. Then a second PCR, running roughly 7 to 11 cycles, was carried out with a sample-barcoded 5' primer and a J-beta primer mix. TCRdb called the 5' RACE reads again in MiXCR, with one record for every CDR3 protein. The repertoire has hundreds of thousands of distinct CDR3 sequences, roughly 52% of them found once; the top ten carry 13%. Sequencing was done on a sample of blood. V and J are TRBV28 and TRBJ2-1; D is possibly TRBD1 or TRBD2 (6 bases each). The sequence was collected from a man younger than 40 in good health. CDR3 residues: CASSSSGARVYNEQFF. Here the CDR3 DNA reads TGTGCCAGCAGTTCATCGGGGGCGCGCGTCTACAATGAGCAGTTCTTC.